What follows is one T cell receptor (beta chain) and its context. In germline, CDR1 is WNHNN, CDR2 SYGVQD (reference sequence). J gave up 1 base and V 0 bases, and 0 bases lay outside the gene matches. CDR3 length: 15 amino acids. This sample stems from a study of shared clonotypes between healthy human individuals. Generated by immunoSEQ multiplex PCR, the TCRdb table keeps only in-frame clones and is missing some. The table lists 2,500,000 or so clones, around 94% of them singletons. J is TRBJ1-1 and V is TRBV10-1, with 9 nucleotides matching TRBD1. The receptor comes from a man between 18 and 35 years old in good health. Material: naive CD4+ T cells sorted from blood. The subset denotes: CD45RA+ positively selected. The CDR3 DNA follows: TGCGCCAGCAGTGAGTCGGGACAGGGGAACACTGAAGCTTTCTTT. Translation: CASSESGQGNTEAFF.